Listed here are 27 T cell receptor beta chains from one sample, sequenced in a study of blood T cell repertoires in COVID-19. Produced via immunoSEQ multiplex PCR; TCRdb's table is partial and in-frame only. The table lists approximately 230,000 clones, under 90% of them singletons. The sequenced sample consisted of PBMCs or T cells enriched from blood (not recorded which). The receptor source for this set is a middle-aged man who had recovered from COVID-19.

The J gene is TRBJ1-5, the V gene TRBV3-1 (or the pseudogene TRBV3-2), with D possibly TRBD1 on 6 matching bases. The CDR3 runs 17 residues. CDR1 and CDR2 from the germline V gene are LGHDT and YNNKEL (reference sequence). The germline V and J ends were trimmed by 5 bases and 3 bases, with 20 bases remaining between them. The CDR3 DNA reads TGTGCCAGCAGCATCCGCAGGGGCCGTGACAACAATCAGCCCCAGCATTTT. Residues: CASSIRRGRDNNQPQHF.

The chain recombines TRBV19 with TRBJ1-6; D gene ambiguous. V lost 8 bases and J lost 8, with 19 bases in between. The germline gives CDR1 LNHDA, CDR2 SQIVND (reference sequence). The CDR3 has 15 amino acids. The CDR3 nucleotides read TGTGCCAGTGAAAATCTGACTTTGAGGGATTCACCCCTCCACTTT. The encoded protein is CASENLTLRDSPLHF.

This chain connects TRBV5-1 to TRBJ2-2, with TRBD2 as a possible D gene (5 bases). The length of the CDR3 is 15 residues. Germline lookup yields CDR1 SGHRS and CDR2 YFSETQ. V was trimmed by 4 bases and J by 0 bases, leaving 10 bases between them. The CDR3 bases are TGCGCCAGCAGCGGGCTAGCAGCGAACACCGGGGAGCTGTTTTTT. Protein: CASSGLAANTGELFF.

The chain links TRBV6-5 to TRBJ2-3; weak D call: TRBD1 (5 bases). This CDR3 region has 13 residues. The germline CDR1 and CDR2 sequences are MNHEY and SVGAGI. V lost 7 bases to trimming and J lost 1 base, with 9 bases between them. The CDR3 loop reads CASTPQGTDTQYF. CDR3 sequence (DNA): TGTGCCAGCACCCCACAGGGCACAGATACGCAGTATTTT.

This clone was seen a single time. J is TRBJ2-1 and V is TRBV13; no clear D. The V end was cut by 6 bases, the J end by 0 bases, with 12 bases between. The CDR3 sequence is 15 residues long. Germline values: CDR1 PRHDT, CDR2 FYEKMQ (reference sequence). The chain's CDR3 is CASRGSLSSYNEQFF. The CDR3 region has the DNA TGTGCCAGCAGGGGCTCTTTGAGCTCCTACAATGAGCAGTTCTTC.

The J gene is TRBJ1-1, the V gene TRBV5-1; tentatively, D is TRBD1 (6 bases). The CDR3 consists of 14 residues. Germline V gene lookup returns CDR1 SGHRS and CDR2 YFSETQ. V was clipped by 1 base and J by 0 bases, with 7 bases between them. In DNA, the CDR3 is TGCGCCAGCAGCTTGACAGGGTTGAACACTGAAGCTTTCTTT. Translation gives CASSLTGLNTEAFF. Using reference TRBV5-1 and TRBJ1-1 for the parts outside the CDR3, the full variable domain is KAGVTQTPRYLIKTRGQQVTLSCSPISGHRSVSWYQQTPGQGLQFLFEYFSETQRNKGNFPGRFSGRQFSNSRSEMNVSTLELGDSALYLCASSLTGLNTEAFFGQGTRLTVV.

The chain is built from TRBV21-1 and TRBJ2-1; the table's D gene call, TRBD2, was not cross checked with the DNA. TRBV21-1 is a recognized pseudogene. This CDR3 has 14 residues. The chain's CDR3 is CASTMGTIYNEQFF. CDR3 bases: TGTGCCAGCACCATGGGGACTATATACAATGAGCAGTTCTTC.

This clone has just one count. This chain links TRBV14 with TRBJ2-1; tentatively, D is TRBD1 (5 bases). This CDR3 is 14 amino acids long. Germline assignment: CDR1 SGHDN and CDR2 FVKESK. V was cut by 4 bases and J by 6 bases, with 13 bases left in between. CDR3 DNA sequence: TGTGCCAGCAGCCGTCTCGGTGGGGCCAATGAGCAGTTCTTC. This translates into CASSRLGGANEQFF.

This chain joins TRBV27 and TRBJ2-7; 8 bases match TRBD2. The V and J ends lost 5 bases and 2 bases, in that order; junction bases with no gene match: 8. Germline CDR1 and CDR2: MNHEY and SMNVEV (reference sequence). This CDR3 has 15 residues. CDR3 bases: TGTGCCAGCAGTCCAAGGTCCGGGAGGGCCTACGAGCAGTACTTC. The encoded protein is CASSPRSGRAYEQYF.

The CDR3 loop is CASSSLGEQYF. The CDR3 DNA is TGTGCCAGCAGCTCTCTCGGCGAGCAGTACTTC. V usage is TRBV7-9 and J usage is TRBJ2-7, with D unresolved. Per germline, CDR1 SEHNR and CDR2 FQNEAQ (reference sequence). The V gene lost 4 bases and the J gene lost 6 bases, with 7 bases spanning the gap. This CDR3 comprises 11 residues. Full variable domain (remainder filled in from reference TRBV7-9 and TRBJ2-7): DTGVSQNPRHKITKRGQNVTFRCDPISEHNRLYWYRQTLGQGPEFLTYFQNEAQLEKSRLLSDRFSAERPKGSFSTLEIQRTEQGDSAMYLCASSSLGEQYFGPGTRLTVT.

J is TRBJ1-1 and V is TRBV11-2, with a tentative D call TRBD1 (5 bases). CDR1 and CDR2 (germline): SGHAT, FQNNGV. Trimming took 6 bases from V and 2 from J, leaving 13 bases between them. The CDR3 covers 14 residues. CDR3 loop: CASSRGQTNTEAFF. The DNA of the CDR3 is TGTGCCAGCAGTCGCGGACAAACCAACACTGAAGCTTTCTTT. Full variable domain (outside the CDR3, taken from reference TRBV11-2 and TRBJ1-1): EAGVAQSPRYKIIEKRQSVAFWCNPISGHATLYWYQQILGQGPKLLIQFQNNGVVDDSQLPKDRFSAERLKGVDSTLKIQPAKLEDSAVYLCASSRGQTNTEAFFGQGTRLTVV.

This chain connects TRBV7-9 to TRBJ1-1; D not certain. This CDR3 spans 13 amino acids. CDR1 is SEHNR, CDR2 FQNEAQ, per germline (reference sequence). Between the trimmed V and J ends, which lost 5 bases and 0 bases, there was a span of 7 bases. The CDR3 loop is CASSPLVNTEAFF. The CDR3 coding sequence is TGTGCCAGCAGCCCACTGGTGAACACTGAAGCTTTCTTT.

V gene TRBV9 combines with J gene TRBJ2-5; possibly TRBD1 for D (5 bases). CDR1 is SGDLS, CDR2 YYNGEE, per germline. The CDR3 loop spans 15 amino acids. Trimming took 4 bases from V and 2 from J, leaving 15 bases between them. CDR3 in DNA: TGTGCCAGCAGCTCAACCGCAGGGAATCAAGAGACCCAGTACTTC. Translation gives CASSSTAGNQETQYF. Full variable domain (remainder filled in from reference TRBV9 and TRBJ2-5): DSGVTQTPKHLITATGQRVTLRCSPRSGDLSVYWYQQSLDQGLQFLIQYYNGEERAKGNILERFSAQQFPDLHSELNLSSLELGDSALYFCASSSTAGNQETQYFGPGTRLLVL.

This clone was observed once. CDR3 amino acids: CASKRLAGTTDTQYF. The CDR3 coding sequence is TGTGCCAGCAAAAGACTAGCGGGTACCACAGATACGCAGTATTTT. The chain couples TRBV2 to TRBJ2-3, with TRBD2 identical over 10 bases. Per germline, CDR1 SNHLY and CDR2 FYNNEI. The CDR3 is 15 residues long. With V trimmed by 7 bases and J by 2 bases, 6 bases remained unmatched.

The chain combines TRBV3-1 (or the pseudogene TRBV3-2) with TRBJ1-6, with D possibly TRBD1 on 5 matching bases. The V and J ends lost 1 base and 9 bases respectively, with 13 bases between them. CDR3 size: 15 residues. The germline CDR1 and CDR2 sequences are LGHDT and YNNKEL (reference sequence). This CDR3 is CASSQGQGIGSPLHF. The CDR3, as DNA: TGTGCCAGCAGCCAAGGCCAGGGAATCGGTTCACCCCTCCACTTT.

The chain's CDR3 is CASRDLTNTGELFF. The CDR3 nucleotides are TGTGCCAGCCGGGACTTAACGAACACCGGGGAGCTGTTTTTT. The genes are TRBV6-5 and TRBJ2-2, with D tentatively TRBD2 (6 bases). V lost 8 bases and J 0 bases, leaving 10 bases between the germline ends. This CDR3 comprises 14 residues. The germline V gene encodes CDR1 MNHEY and CDR2 SVGAGI.

The chain combines TRBV2 with TRBJ2-7; D gene unclear. CDR1 SNHLY and CDR2 FYNNEI come from the germline V gene. This CDR3 is built from 12 residues. V gave up 6 bases and J gave up 3 bases, with 9 bases separating them. CDR3 bases: TGTGCCAGCAGCTTACAAGTCTACGAGCAGTACTTC. Its protein product is CASSLQVYEQYF.

This clone was seen once. V gene TRBV7-3 combines with J gene TRBJ1-2; a weak D match, TRBD1 (5 bases). V lost 1 base and J lost 5, with 8 bases in between. The germline CDR1 and CDR2 sequences are SGHTA and FQGTGA. The length of the CDR3 is 13 residues. The CDR3 coding sequence is TGTGCCAGCAGCTTAAGGTCAGGGTATGGCTACACCTTC. Its translation is CASSLRSGYGYTF.

The chain uses TRBV5-8 and TRBJ1-1, with no clear D. The V gene lost 0 bases and the J gene lost 0 bases, with 12 bases spanning the gap. Germline CDR1 SGHTS, CDR2 YDEGEE. This CDR3 has 16 amino acids. This CDR3 is CASSLVSGPMNTEAFF. The CDR3 nucleotides are TGTGCCAGCAGCTTGGTGTCAGGCCCCATGAACACTGAAGCTTTCTTT.

The J gene is TRBJ1-1, the V gene TRBV4-2; 7 bases match TRBD1. Germline-derived CDR1 and CDR2 are LGHNA and YNFKEQ. The CDR3 covers 14 residues. Trimming cost V 4 bases and J 5 bases; bases outside gene matches: 7. The CDR3 region has the DNA TGTGCCAGCAGCCCTATGGACAGGTTAACTGAAGCTTTCTTT. It encodes CASSPMDRLTEAFF.

This chain links TRBV18 with TRBJ2-5; TRBD2 might be the D (6 bases). The CDR3 runs 14 residues. Germline loops: CDR1 KGHSH, CDR2 LQKENI. Trimming took 0 bases from V and 5 from J, leaving 10 bases between them. CDR3 protein: CASSPPGTAETQYF. CDR3 nucleotide sequence: TGTGCCAGCTCACCACCCGGGACTGCGGAGACCCAGTACTTC.

V and J are TRBV5-4 and TRBJ1-5; D perhaps matches TRBD1 (5 bases). Germline V gene lookup returns CDR1 SGHNT and CDR2 YYREEE (reference sequence). The CDR3 loop spans 15 amino acids. V lost 4 bases, J lost 6 bases, and 17 bases lay in between. CDR3 residues: CASSLRVRLSQPQHF. The CDR3 DNA reads as TGTGCCAGCAGCCTCAGGGTCAGGTTAAGTCAGCCCCAGCATTTT.

The chain is built from TRBV3-1 (or the pseudogene TRBV3-2) and TRBJ2-5; 16 bases are shared with TRBD2. Looked up from germline, CDR1 is LGHDT and CDR2 is YNNKEL (reference sequence). V was pared by 4 bases and J by 5 bases, with 10 bases of the junction left unmatched. The CDR3 totals 18 residues. In nucleotides, the CDR3 is TGTGCCAGCAGCCTGGGGACTAGCGGGGGGGCCTGGGCTGAGACCCAGTACTTC. Translated: CASSLGTSGGAWAETQYF.

The V gene is TRBV10-3, the J gene TRBJ1-1; D may be TRBD1 (6 bases). Germline V gene lookup returns CDR1 ENHRY and CDR2 SYGVKD. The CDR3 totals 14 residues. Deletions cut 4 bases from V and 3 bases from J, with 12 bases between. The CDR3: CAISVQGPDTEAFF. CDR3 in DNA: TGTGCCATCAGTGTTCAGGGGCCCGACACTGAAGCTTTCTTT.

The J gene is TRBJ2-2, the V gene TRBV13, with 13 bases matching TRBD2. The junction had 8 bases not matched to a gene; V was cut back by 4 bases and J by 6 bases. Germline loops: CDR1 PRHDT, CDR2 FYEKMQ (reference sequence). CDR3 length equals 17 residues. CDR3 region: CASSSGLAGTSAGELFF. DNA for the CDR3: TGTGCCAGCAGCTCGGGACTAGCGGGGACATCCGCCGGGGAGCTGTTTTTT.

The V call is TRBV3-1 (or the pseudogene TRBV3-2), the J call TRBJ2-1, with 14 bases identical to TRBD2. Germline V CDR1 and CDR2: LGHDT, YNNKEL (reference sequence). CDR3 size: 17 residues. Trimming cost V 5 bases and J 8 bases; bases outside gene matches: 11. CDR3 coding DNA: TGTGCCAGCAGCGCCCGGACTAGCGGGGGGCCCCTCCATGAGCAGTTCTTC. This codes for CASSARTSGGPLHEQFF.

This clone has only one observation. The chain couples TRBV6-5 to TRBJ1-1; D perhaps matches TRBD1 (5 bases). The CDR3 loop spans 14 amino acids. Germline CDR1 reads MNHEY; CDR2 reads SVGAGI. Deletions cut 2 bases from V and 6 bases from J, with 13 bases between. The chain's CDR3 is CASSYQGSNAEAFF. The CDR3 DNA is TGTGCCAGCAGTTACCAGGGAAGCAACGCTGAAGCTTTCTTT.